This TCR beta chain was identified during a study of PD-1 blockade in classical Hodgkin lymphoma (dated by TCRdb to about 2020). Looking at the study overall: Nivolumab dosing was 3 mg/kg intravenously every 2 weeks, continuing until either disease progression or unacceptable toxicity. The study used CyTOF and TCR beta sequencing to define a peripheral blood immune signature of response to PD-1 blockade in classical Hodgkin lymphoma.

This sample's time point label indicates: cycle 4 day 1 (C4D1), after less than 7 weeks of nivolumab. Every trial patient had relapsed after autologous stem cell transplantation, and cohorts A, B and C differed in prior brentuximab vedotin exposure. A total of over 50 patients with relapsed/refractory classical Hodgkin lymphoma made up the trial cohort, and each patient's best overall response was complete response, partial response or progressive disease. Single-agent nivolumab was administered to trial patients in the multi-cohort phase II CheckMate 205 trial. An independent review committee assessed best overall response by applying the 2007 International Working Group response criteria. Trial PBMCs were collected immediately before nivolumab initiation (C1D1) and during therapy at cycle 2 day 1 and cycle 4 day 1. Peripheral blood was collected in 8 mL Vacutainer Cell Preparation Tubes, from which PBMCs were isolated by centrifugation and then cryopreserved.

Genomic DNA was isolated using the Qiagen DNeasy kit from unsorted PBMCs as well as from negatively selected CD4+ and CD8+ fractions. Using primers that anneal to V and J segments, immunoSEQ multiplex PCR amplified the TCR beta CDR3 regions. Amplification bias was minimized using a synthetic immune receptor repertoire, and residual bias was removed computationally after sequencing. On the study's bioinformatics: Custom Python scripts were used to quantify repertoire diversity as the Shannon entropy index. Unsorted, CD4+ and CD8+ repertoires were examined separately, except in combined analyses, for which CD4+ and CD8+ sequences were merged in silico. Clonal expansion was defined as at least a 2-fold frequency increase after treatment relative to C1D1, with a pseudocount of 0.5 for undetected baseline clones. Singleton clones were defined as clones with 0 or 1 copy at C1D1, and non-singleton clones were defined as clones with 2 or more copies. By matching protein sequences in sorted samples from the same patient, clones expanded in unsorted samples were annotated as CD4+, CD8+ or unknown. Wilcoxon tests were applied to paired samples to test diversity changes from C1D1 to C4D1. TCRdb holds this immuneACCESS table with in-frame rearrangements only. Some clones are missing; in checked studies, unresolved V genes explain under half, and the rest has no known cause. The V and J calls and clone size come from that table; D and trimming were worked out from the DNA. Across this sample there are over 85,000 clones, with 90% to 95% seen only once. The biggest ten clones account for about 2% of the sample.

On this clone itself: It lacks a known antigen. There are no base qualities to consult, and no much larger clone falls within one base.

What the research found in general, with its limitations: Baseline TCR diversity was reported to be lower in newly diagnosed patients than in healthy donors and to be lower still in relapsed/refractory patients. By C4D1, a significant rise was seen in CD4+ TCR diversity but not in CD8+ TCR diversity (p=0.0027 vs p=0.16), and the rise was most apparent among complete responders (p=0.02). The study was limited to a single clinical trial cohort, and causes of repertoire differences, possibly disease activity or prior therapy, remained undefined. Lower diversity was observed in patients in whom nivolumab was started less than 1 year after ASCT, and these patients were excluded from later analyses so that confounding by immune reconstitution would be avoided. Trial patients achieving complete response had baseline diversity similar to newly diagnosed patients, whereas partial responders and progressors had significantly lower diversity.

Reading the germline V gene gives CDR1 MDHEN and CDR2 SYDVKM. V and J lose 2 bases and 4 bases, and a span of 17 bases separates them. The CDR3 sequence holds 16 residues, the cysteine and phenylalanine included. Only CDR3 DNA remains: 48 bases, in frame from the first base. The source is a human donor with classical Hodgkin lymphoma. Recombination linked TRBV28 to TRBJ1-2; there is no confident call for the D gene. The sample in question was peripheral blood mononuclear cells (PBMCs), obtained before the fourth cycle of nivolumab. The DNA reads as follows: TGTGCCAGCAGTTTACCCTCGCAGTCAGGACTCTATGGCTACACCTTC. Its product reads: CASSLPSQSGLYGYTF.